The T cell receptor beta chain under discussion was sequenced for a study of technical replicates of blood from a handful of donors. Germline loops: CDR1 SGDLS, CDR2 YYNGEE. The V end lost 6 bases, the J end lost 8 bases, and 24 bases lay between the germline ends. This CDR3 is 16 amino acids long. Some clones are missing from TCRdb's copy, which holds only in-frame ones; the method was immunoSEQ multiplex PCR. Among 75,000 to 90,000 clones listed, approximately 93% were seen once. This sequence originates from a human donor in good health. This sequence joins TRBV9 and TRBJ2-1; tentatively, D is TRBD2 (7 bases). Sequencing was carried out using T cells isolated from PBMCs. The CDR3 loop reads CASILVGRGKRDEQFF. The CDR3 nucleotides read TGTGCCAGCATCCTCGTGGGGAGGGGGAAGCGGGATGAGCAGTTCTTC.